The following is a T cell receptor (beta chain) sequence with its context. This specimen comes from a study of T cells in localized non-small cell lung cancer. The V gene's germline CDR1 is SGHTA and CDR2 FQGNSA. V was clipped by 5 bases and J by 1 base; unmatched bases: 3. This CDR3 contains 16 residues. The repertoire was sequenced with immunoSEQ multiplex PCR; TCRdb's copy has only in-frame clones and lacks some. The sample yields over 65,000 clones, 70% to 85% seen once. Material: peripheral blood, obtained before any cancer treatment. The TCR comes from a female donor at least 60 years old with stage I lung adenocarcinoma. This chain connects TRBV7-2 to TRBJ2-3; 13 nucleotides match TRBD2. This CDR3 is CASSPGLAGGTDTQYF. The CDR3 coding sequence is TGTGCCAGCAGCCCAGGACTAGCGGGAGGCACAGATACGCAGTATTTT. Full variable domain (outside the CDR3, taken from reference TRBV7-2 and TRBJ2-3): GAGVSQSPSNKVTEKGKDVELRCDPISGHTALYWYRQSLGQGLEFLIYFQGNSAPDKSGLPSDRFSAERTGGSVSTLTIQRTQQEDSAVYLCASSPGLAGGTDTQYFGPGTRLTVL.